There are a few counts of the clone carrying this TCR beta chain. Its antigen remains unidentified. Germline V gene lookup returns CDR1 SEHNR and CDR2 FQNEAQ (reference sequence). The CDR3 is 15 amino acids. The J segment lost 3 bases and the V segment lost 5 bases, leaving 9 bases of the junction unmatched. Using RNA template, CDR3s of TCR alpha and beta were amplified with iRepertoire arm-PCR. Input was roughly 95-400 ng of tissue mRNA or PBMC total RNA. TCRdb processed the multiplex PCR reads anew with MiXCR; each CDR3 protein has one entry. The sample consists of about 130,000 distinct CDR3 sequences, about 25% of them appearing once. The sample belongs to a study of glioma-infiltrating T cells. Whole-study findings and limits: Non-neoplastic patients had below-expected tissue-blood divergence, while all gliomas exceeded expectation.

Sequences were obtained from glioma tissue, nonneoplastic brain tissue, or PBMCs (not recorded which). The rearrangement links TRBV7-9 to TRBJ1-1, with 7 bases identical to TRBD1. The TCR comes from a human donor with low-grade glioma or glioblastoma, undergoing nonglioma brain surgery, or in good health (not recorded which). CDR3 bases: TGTGCCAGCAGCGCCCAGACAGGGTGGGACACTGAAGCTTTCTTT. It specifies CASSAQTGWDTEAFF.